This T cell receptor (beta chain) emerged from a study of monozygotic twins with inflammatory bowel disease. Points from the study as a whole: Concordant and discordant twins showed no difference in repertoire similarity, possibly from limited power. Clonotype overlap with others was lower in IBD patients than in healthy twins, a difference that was greatest with disease activity.

Blood samples, whole and unsorted for T cells, yielded the isolated total RNA. CDR3 length equals 14 residues. From germline, CDR1 is MGHRA and CDR2 YSYEKL. TCRdb reworked the 5' RACE reads into one entry per CDR3 protein, no DNA. The sample includes about 330,000 distinct CDR3 sequences. About this clonotype itself: Its antigen is unidentified.

This clonotype was sampled from a human donor with ulcerative colitis or Crohn's disease, or a healthy co-twin of an affected twin (not recorded which). Sequenced: blood. The chain carries TRBV4-1 and TRBJ1-2; there is no DNA to check the TCRdb D call of TRBD1. The chain's CDR3 is CASSSLGTGGGYTF.